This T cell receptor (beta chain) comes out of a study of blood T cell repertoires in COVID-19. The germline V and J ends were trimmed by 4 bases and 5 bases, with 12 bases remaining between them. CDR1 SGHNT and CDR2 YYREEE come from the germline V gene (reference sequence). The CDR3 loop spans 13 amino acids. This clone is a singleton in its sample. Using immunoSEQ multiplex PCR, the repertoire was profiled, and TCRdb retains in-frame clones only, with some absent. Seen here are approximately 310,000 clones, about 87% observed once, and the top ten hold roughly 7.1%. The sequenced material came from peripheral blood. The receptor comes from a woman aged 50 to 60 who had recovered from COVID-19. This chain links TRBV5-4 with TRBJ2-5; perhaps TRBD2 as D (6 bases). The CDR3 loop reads CASSLTSRETQYF. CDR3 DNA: TGTGCCAGCAGCCTGACTAGTAGGGAGACCCAGTACTTC.